Sequencing of this T cell receptor beta chain was carried out in a study of identical twins. Trimming left V 4 bases short and J 8 bases short, with 8 bases between. This CDR3 is 11 amino acids long. The cDNA had a unique molecular identifier and a template-switch universal primer site. In TCRdb, the 5' RACE reads were re-called with MiXCR into one record per CDR3 protein. Among around 1.7 million distinct CDR3 sequences listed, roughly 35% were seen once. Specimen: cord blood. This chain joins TRBV12-3 or TRBV12-4 and TRBJ1-1; D uncertain. The clonotype was recovered from a newborn girl in good health. CDR3 DNA sequence: TGTGCCAGCAGTTGGGGAGTGGAAGCTTTCTTT. This codes for CASSWGVEAFF.